This T cell receptor (beta chain) was captured in a study of shared clonotypes between healthy human individuals. The data were produced by immunoSEQ multiplex PCR, yet TCRdb's version contains in-frame clones alone and is incomplete. This sample carries 2 million to 2.5 million clones, 85% to 95% of them seen once, and the ten largest clones take under 0.45%. This clone has more than one count but fewer than ten. Other DNA sequences in this specimen translate into the identical CDR3. Germline CDR1 is MNHEY and CDR2 is SVGAGI. The CDR3 loop spans 14 amino acids. The ends were cut back, 0 bases at V and 4 bases at J, with 7 bases in the middle.

The receptor was isolated from a man aged 18 to 30 in good health. Some clones in this sample may be carry-over from other donors' samples. This chain connects TRBV6-5 to TRBJ1-5; possible D gene TRBD1, 5 bases. The specimen was naive CD4+ T cells from PBMCs. This sample's subset: CD45RA+ positively selected. The CDR3 sequence is CASSYSQGNQPQHF. In DNA, the CDR3 is TGTGCCAGCAGTTACTCGCAGGGTAATCAGCCCCAGCATTTT.